The 18 T cell receptor beta chains below were found in one sample sequenced in a study of shared T cell receptors in the human thymus. Method: immunoSEQ multiplex PCR; TCRdb's copy keeps in-frame clones and lacks some. The sample records 600,000 or so clones, more than 75% being singletons. These data also formed part of another study, on human thymus T cells.

Sequencing was done on a sample of thymocytes. These receptors were taken from a boy less than two years old with a congenital heart defect.

The rearrangement joins TRBV28 to TRBJ2-7, with D possibly TRBD2 on 6 matching bases. The germline V gene has CDR1 MDHEN and CDR2 SYDVKM. The CDR3 runs 19 residues. The V end lost 3 bases, the J end lost 6 bases, and 30 bases lay between the germline ends. DNA for the CDR3: TGTGCCAGCAGTTTTGGGGCGGGAACTCGGGGTCCCCTATCGGGCGAGCAGTACTTC. Its protein is CASSFGAGTRGPLSGEQYF.

J is TRBJ2-1 and V is TRBV30; TRBD2 agrees at 14 bases. The germline V gene encodes CDR1 GTSNPN and CDR2 SVGIG (reference sequence). The CDR3 covers 17 residues. J was trimmed by 6 bases and V by 3 bases; bases with no gene match: 10. CDR3 coding DNA: TGTGCCTGGAGGGCTAGTGGGACTAGCGGGAGAGGCAATGAGCAGTTCTTC. This codes for CAWRASGTSGRGNEQFF.

The chain is built from TRBV18 and TRBJ2-7; perhaps TRBD2 as D (5 bases). In germline, CDR1 is KGHSH, CDR2 LQKENI. V lost 2 bases and J 3 bases, leaving 5 bases between the germline ends. CDR3 length equals 12 residues. The DNA of the CDR3 is TGTGCCAGCTCACCAGGGAGCTACGAGCAGTACTTC. It is translated as CASSPGSYEQYF.

The rearrangement links TRBV28 to TRBJ1-5; tentatively, D is TRBD1 (5 bases). CDR3 size: 19 residues. Trimming cost V 3 bases and J 4 bases, with 25 bases left between them. The germline V gene has CDR1 MDHEN and CDR2 SYDVKM. The CDR3 sequence is CASSFGRGVITVSNQPQHF. CDR3 nucleotides: TGTGCCAGCAGTTTTGGGCGGGGGGTGATAACGGTCTCGAATCAGCCCCAGCATTTT.

The chain carries TRBV6-6 and TRBJ1-4; 7 positions agree with TRBD1. The germline gives CDR1 MNHNY, CDR2 SVGAGI (reference sequence). The CDR3 totals 15 residues. The V gene end was trimmed by 4 bases and the J gene end by 5 bases; junction bases not matched to a gene: 7. CDR3 in amino acids: CASSSLTGKNEKLFF. CDR3 coding DNA: TGTGCCAGCAGTTCATTGACAGGGAAGAATGAAAAACTGTTTTTT.

The genes are TRBV4-3 and TRBJ1-1; 12 nucleotides line up with TRBD1. The CDR3 runs 20 residues. Germline V gene lookup returns CDR1 LGHNA and CDR2 YSLEER. J gave up 0 bases and V 0 bases, and 11 bases lay outside the gene matches. The CDR3 DNA sequence: TGCGCCAGCAGCCAAGAAGGGGACAGGGGGCTCCGATTTTTGAACACTGAAGCTTTCTTT. Residues: CASSQEGDRGLRFLNTEAFF.

The gene calls are TRBV7-2 and TRBJ1-3, with D possibly matching TRBD1 (5 bases). The CDR3 covers 19 residues. Germline V gene sequence: CDR1 SGHTA, CDR2 FQGNSA. The V end was cut by 4 bases, the J end by 4 bases, with 26 bases between. In nucleotides, the CDR3 is TGTGCCAGCAGCTCACAGGATCCCGGAACCCTCCCAGCCGGAAACACCATATATTTT. Encoded protein: CASSSQDPGTLPAGNTIYF. Combining the CDR3 with reference TRBV7-2 and TRBJ1-3 gives the whole variable domain GAGVSQSPSNKVTEKGKDVELRCDPISGHTALYWYRQSLGQGLEFLIYFQGNSAPDKSGLPSDRFSAERTGGSVSTLTIQRTQQEDSAVYLCASSSQDPGTLPAGNTIYFGEGSWLTVV.

The CDR3 sequence is CASSLVQNRNEQFF. The CDR3 DNA reads TGTGCCAGCAGCTTGGTCCAGAACCGAAATGAGCAGTTCTTC. The chain couples TRBV5-8 to TRBJ2-1; D unclear. V lost 0 bases and J lost 7, with 11 bases in between. The germline V gene encodes CDR1 SGHTS and CDR2 YDEGEE. CDR3 size: 14 residues.

The chain combines TRBV2 with TRBJ1-2; no clear D. Per the germline V gene, CDR1 is SNHLY and CDR2 is FYNNEI. V was clipped by 3 bases and J by 4 bases, with 9 bases between them. The CDR3 sequence is 13 residues long. Here the CDR3 DNA reads TGTGCCAGCAGTGATGAGGGATTCTATGGCTACACCTTC. This codes for CASSDEGFYGYTF.

CDR3 loop: CASSTPKGYWTEAFF. In nucleotides, the CDR3 is TGTGCCAGTAGTACCCCGAAGGGGTATTGGACTGAAGCTTTCTTT. The gene calls are TRBV19 and TRBJ1-1; possibly TRBD1 for D (5 bases). Trimming took off 4 bases at V and 5 bases at J, with 17 bases between the two ends. This CDR3 spans 15 amino acids. CDR1 is LNHDA, CDR2 SQIVND, per germline (reference sequence).

The chain is built from TRBV25-1 and TRBJ1-2, with 9 bases fitting TRBD1. The CDR3 is 15 amino acids. J gave up 5 bases and V 6 bases, and 10 bases lay outside the gene matches. The germline V gene encodes CDR1 MGHDK and CDR2 SYGVNS. CDR3 sequence: CASSPGQGQVYGYTF. DNA for the CDR3: TGTGCCAGCAGCCCGGGACAGGGACAAGTGTATGGCTACACCTTC.

J is TRBJ1-1 and V is TRBV4-3; D is undetermined. CDR3 length: 15 amino acids. Germline CDR1 reads LGHNA; CDR2 reads YSLEER. The germline V and J ends were trimmed by 5 bases and 0 bases, with 13 bases remaining between them. The CDR3, as DNA: TGCGCCAGCAGCATACGCCGGGGAATGAACACTGAAGCTTTCTTT. It is translated as CASSIRRGMNTEAFF.

The CDR3 loop is CASSDHRAQETQYF. As DNA, the CDR3 is TGTGCCAGCAGCGATCACAGGGCCCAAGAGACCCAGTACTTC. The J gene is TRBJ2-5, the V gene TRBV6-1, with D tentatively TRBD1 (6 bases). Looked up from germline, CDR1 is MNHNS and CDR2 is SASEGT. CDR3 length equals 14 residues. V dropped 6 bases and J dropped 1 base, with 12 bases sitting between them.

The chain has TRBV14 and TRBJ2-1; 9 bases fit TRBD2. The V gene end was trimmed by 1 base and the J gene end by 6 bases; junction bases not matched to a gene: 7. Germline V gives CDR1 SGHDN, CDR2 FVKESK. The CDR3 is 16 residues long. The CDR3: CASSQVGGRARNEQFF. DNA of the CDR3: TGTGCCAGCAGCCAAGTGGGCGGGAGGGCTCGCAATGAGCAGTTCTTC.

This clone has just one count. This chain connects TRBV28 to TRBJ1-2; D possibly corresponds to TRBD1 (6 bases). Germline lookup yields CDR1 MDHEN and CDR2 SYDVKM. The CDR3 runs to 17 residues. The ends were cut back, 5 bases at V and 8 bases at J, with 27 bases in the middle. The CDR3 DNA follows: TGTGCCAGCAGTATCTACCCCCGGGACACCCTCCTCTGGGGCTACACCTTC. This encodes CASSIYPRDTLLWGYTF.

This chain joins TRBV12-5 and TRBJ1-1; D gene uncertain. This CDR3 region has 13 residues. V was trimmed by 1 base and J by 8 bases, leaving 11 bases between them. Germline V gene data show CDR1 as LGHNT and CDR2 as FRNRAP. CDR3 residues: CASGLGKRREAFF. The DNA for the CDR3 is TGTGCTAGTGGTTTGGGCAAGAGGCGAGAAGCTTTCTTT.

The CDR3 DNA sequence: TGCGCCAGCAGCCCCGGGAGATTCAACGGCCTAGCCAAAAACATTCAGTACTTC. Translation: CASSPGRFNGLAKNIQYF. This rearrangement joins TRBV4-3 to TRBJ2-4, with a tentative D call TRBD2 (6 bases). The CDR3 has 18 amino acids. Trimming stripped 4 bases from V and 0 bases from J, with 19 bases between. Germline V gene lookup returns CDR1 LGHNA and CDR2 YSLEER.

This sequence joins TRBV5-8 and TRBJ1-2; tentatively, D is TRBD1 (6 bases). V lost 3 bases to trimming and J lost 2 bases, with 20 bases between them. The CDR3 length is 17 residues. Looked up from germline, CDR1 is SGHTS and CDR2 is YDEGEE. The CDR3 sequence is CASSYRDDRAGNYGYTF. DNA of the CDR3: TGTGCCAGCAGCTACAGGGACGACAGAGCGGGAAACTATGGCTACACCTTC.